The clone carrying this TCR beta chain was observed a handful of times. The antigen remains undetermined. TCRdb itself ran the reads through MiXCR, one entry per CDR3 protein. The table records some 920,000 distinct CDR3 sequences, around 31% of them present only once. The data originate from a study of T cell repertoires in cytomegalovirus infection. Study-level background: Well-studied HLA-B-restricted epitopes and recently identified HLA-C-restricted epitopes of CMV were both used in the study. Matching HLA type, along with CMV infection, was indicated by public TCR beta signatures.

Study outcomes and limitations: HLA-C-restricted CMV clonotypes gave the most frequent clonotype in two of eight donors.

The CDR3 has 16 amino acids. CDR1 is MNHEY and CDR2 is SVGEGT in the germline V gene. The trim removed 5 bases at V and 1 base at J, leaving 7 bases unmatched. This receptor was obtained from a human donor in good health (CMV status not recorded). Some clones in this sample may be carry-over from other donors' samples. The sequencing used cultured CD8+ T cells from PBMCs, collected from culture after CMV antigen stimulation. The V gene is TRBV6-2 or TRBV6-3, the J gene TRBJ2-2; 7 positions agree with TRBD1. The CDR3 DNA reads as TGTGCCAGCAGTCCTCAGGGGGAGAAGAACACCGGGGAGCTGTTTTTT. This gives the protein CASSPQGEKNTGELFF.